This T cell receptor (beta chain) was captured by sequencing in a study of T cell clones after liver transplantation. Study as a whole: Timepoints were pre-transplant, pre-withdrawal, and after withdrawal was completed or failed.

Germline V gene data show CDR1 as MGHDK and CDR2 as SYGVNS. V lost 3 bases and J lost 9, with 6 bases in between. The CDR3 is 11 amino acids. Measured with immunoSEQ multiplex PCR; TCRdb has only the in-frame clones, and not every one. The sample gives more than 95,000 clones, approximately 90% of which show up once; 0.8% to 0.9% is in the top ten. Unstimulated PBMCs were sorted into CD3+CD4+ and CD3+CD8+ populations. The V gene is TRBV25-1, the J gene TRBJ1-5; D gene ambiguous. This material consisted of CD4+ T cells from blood, taken 12 months after liver transplant. The origin of this receptor is a human patient who received a liver transplant. The graft donor may be the source of some T cells. CDR3 DNA sequence: TGTGCCAGCAGTGACTTCGGGCCCCAGCATTTT. It encodes CASSDFGPQHF.